The TCR beta chain under discussion was sequenced for a study of CD8 T cells in ankylosing spondylitis. Study findings and constraints: Blood of patients with ankylosing spondylitis appeared to be characterized by a TCR beta motif of 8 or 9 highly homologous variants. Reportedly, significant enrichment of disease-linked clones occurred in matched ankylosing spondylitis synovial fluid.

TCRdb redid the calling of the 5' RACE reads with MiXCR, one entry per CDR3 protein. The data show roughly 450,000 distinct CDR3 sequences, 25% to 30% seen once. V shed 4 bases and J 3 bases; nucleotides not matched to a gene: 13. Germline CDR1 reads DFQATT; CDR2 reads SNEGSKA (reference sequence). The CDR3 is made up of 17 amino acids. On this clonotype: Its antigen is not known.

Sequenced material: blood, either unsorted or a sorted T cell fraction (not recorded which). The clonotype was recovered from a male donor with ankylosing spondylitis. The V call is TRBV20-1, the J call TRBJ2-3; 10 positions match TRBD2. CDR3: CSANPPLAGAATDTQYF. CDR3 in DNA: TGCAGTGCTAACCCCCCCCTAGCGGGAGCGGCGACAGATACGCAGTATTTT.